This T cell receptor beta chain was sequenced for a study of cytotoxic CD8 clonotypes in ibrutinib-treated CLL. Background on the study: Outcomes included around 25 partial and 2 complete responses; after median around 65 months, roughly 14 stayed remitted and about 12 progressed.

After removal of 5 bases from V and 4 bases from J, the junction contained 7 bases not matched to a gene. Germline V CDR1 and CDR2: SGHTA, FQGNSA. This CDR3 contains 15 residues. The data were produced by immunoSEQ multiplex PCR, yet TCRdb's version contains in-frame clones alone and is incomplete. Of 150,000 to 200,000 clones in the sample, around nine tenths are singletons; the top ten hold around 3%. Sequenced here: PBMCs, sampled at disease progression, from a patient treated with ibrutinib. This clonotype originated in a human donor with chronic lymphocytic leukemia. The V and J genes are TRBV7-2 and TRBJ1-1, with TRBD1 matching 10 bases. In DNA, the CDR3 is TGTGCCAGCAGCCCGCGACAGGGGGCTAGCACTGAAGCTTTCTTT. Protein product: CASSPRQGASTEAFF.